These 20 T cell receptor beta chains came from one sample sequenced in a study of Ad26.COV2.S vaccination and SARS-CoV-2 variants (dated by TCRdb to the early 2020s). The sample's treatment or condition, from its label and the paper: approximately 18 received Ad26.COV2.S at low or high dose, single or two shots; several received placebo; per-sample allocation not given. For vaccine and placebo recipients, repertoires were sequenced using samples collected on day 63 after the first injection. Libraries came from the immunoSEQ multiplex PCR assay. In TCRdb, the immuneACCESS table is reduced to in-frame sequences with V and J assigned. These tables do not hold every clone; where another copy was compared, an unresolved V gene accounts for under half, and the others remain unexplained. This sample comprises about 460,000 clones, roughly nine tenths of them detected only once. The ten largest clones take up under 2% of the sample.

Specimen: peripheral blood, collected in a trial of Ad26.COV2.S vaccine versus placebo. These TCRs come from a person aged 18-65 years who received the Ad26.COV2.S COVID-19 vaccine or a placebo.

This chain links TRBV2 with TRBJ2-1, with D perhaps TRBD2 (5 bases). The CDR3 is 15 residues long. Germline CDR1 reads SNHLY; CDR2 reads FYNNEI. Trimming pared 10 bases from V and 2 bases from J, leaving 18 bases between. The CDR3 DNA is TGTGCCACCAAAGGCCCAGCGGAGGCCTACAATGAGCAGTTCTTC. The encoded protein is CATKGPAEAYNEQFF.

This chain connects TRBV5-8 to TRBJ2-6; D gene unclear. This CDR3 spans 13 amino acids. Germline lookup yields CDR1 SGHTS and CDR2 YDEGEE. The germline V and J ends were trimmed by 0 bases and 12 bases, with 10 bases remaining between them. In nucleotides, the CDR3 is TGTGCCAGCAGCTTGGGTGAACACGGCGTCCTGACTTTC. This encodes CASSLGEHGVLTF. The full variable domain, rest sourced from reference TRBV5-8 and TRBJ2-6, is EAGVTQSPTHLIKTRGQQATLRCSPISGHTSVYWYQQALGLGLQFLLWYDEGEERNRGNFPPRFSGRQFPNYSSELNVNALELEDSALYLCASSLGEHGVLTFGAGSRLTVL.

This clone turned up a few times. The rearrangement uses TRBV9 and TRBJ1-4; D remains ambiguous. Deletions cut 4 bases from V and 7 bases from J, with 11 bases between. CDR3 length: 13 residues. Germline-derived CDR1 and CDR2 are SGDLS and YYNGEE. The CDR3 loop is CASSPRLGEKLFF. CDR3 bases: TGTGCCAGCAGCCCGCGGCTCGGTGAAAAACTGTTTTTT.

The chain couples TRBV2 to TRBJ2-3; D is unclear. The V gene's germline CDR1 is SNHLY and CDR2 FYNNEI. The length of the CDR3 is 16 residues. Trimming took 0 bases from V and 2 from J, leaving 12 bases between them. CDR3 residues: CASSEALVGPTDTQYF. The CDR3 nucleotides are TGTGCCAGCAGTGAAGCGCTGGTCGGCCCCACAGATACGCAGTATTTT.

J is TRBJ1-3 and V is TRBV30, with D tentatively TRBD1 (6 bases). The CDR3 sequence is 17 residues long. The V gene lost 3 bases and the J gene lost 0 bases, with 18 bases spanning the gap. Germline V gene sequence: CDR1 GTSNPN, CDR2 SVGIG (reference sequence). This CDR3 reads CAWRGIRGQSSGNTIYF. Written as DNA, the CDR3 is TGTGCCTGGAGGGGGATCAGGGGCCAGAGCTCTGGAAACACCATATATTTT.

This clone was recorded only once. The CDR3 region is CASSQEPHGTSGRINEQFF. For the CDR3, the DNA is TGTGCCAGCAGCCAAGAACCTCACGGGACTAGCGGGAGGATCAATGAGCAGTTCTTC. The J gene is TRBJ2-1, the V gene TRBV4-2, with 15 bases matching TRBD2. Germline V gene data show CDR1 as LGHNA and CDR2 as YNFKEQ. V shed 0 bases and J 6 bases; nucleotides not matched to a gene: 9. CDR3 size: 19 residues.

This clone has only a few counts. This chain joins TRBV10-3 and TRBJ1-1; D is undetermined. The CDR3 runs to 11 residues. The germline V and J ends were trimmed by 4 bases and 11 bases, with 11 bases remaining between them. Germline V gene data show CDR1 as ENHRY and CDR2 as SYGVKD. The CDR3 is CAISVGGSAFF. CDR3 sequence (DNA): TGTGCCATCAGTGTAGGCGGGAGTGCTTTCTTT.

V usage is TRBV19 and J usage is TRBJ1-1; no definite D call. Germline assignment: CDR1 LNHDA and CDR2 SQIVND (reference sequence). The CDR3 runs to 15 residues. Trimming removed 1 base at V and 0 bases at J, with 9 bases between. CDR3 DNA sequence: TGTGCCAGTAGTATAGGGGCAGTAATGAACACTGAAGCTTTCTTT. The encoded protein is CASSIGAVMNTEAFF.

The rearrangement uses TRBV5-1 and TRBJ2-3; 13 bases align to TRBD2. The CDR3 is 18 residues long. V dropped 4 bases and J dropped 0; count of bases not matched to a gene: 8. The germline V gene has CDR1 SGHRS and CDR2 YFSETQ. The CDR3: CASSRGLAGDHSTDTQYF. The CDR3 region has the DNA TGCGCCAGCAGCCGTGGACTAGCGGGAGACCATAGCACAGATACGCAGTATTTT.

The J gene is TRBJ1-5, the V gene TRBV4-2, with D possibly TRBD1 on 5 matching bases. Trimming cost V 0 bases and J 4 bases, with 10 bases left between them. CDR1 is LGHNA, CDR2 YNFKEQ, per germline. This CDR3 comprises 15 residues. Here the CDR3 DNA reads TGTGCCAGCAGCCAAGATTCGGGGGAAAATCAGCCCCAGCATTTT. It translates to CASSQDSGENQPQHF.

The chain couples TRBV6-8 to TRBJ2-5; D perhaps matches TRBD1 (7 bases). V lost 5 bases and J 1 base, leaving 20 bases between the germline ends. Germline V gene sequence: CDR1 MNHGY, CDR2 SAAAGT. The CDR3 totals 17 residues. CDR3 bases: TGTGCCAGCAGTCAGCCCGGGACAGCGGGTTTCCAAGAGACCCAGTACTTC. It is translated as CASSQPGTAGFQETQYF.

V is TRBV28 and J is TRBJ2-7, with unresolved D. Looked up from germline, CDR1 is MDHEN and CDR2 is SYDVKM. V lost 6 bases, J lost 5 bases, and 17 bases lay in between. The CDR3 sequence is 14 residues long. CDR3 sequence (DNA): TGTGCCAGCAGGACTCGATTCTCTAGAAACGAGCAGTACTTC. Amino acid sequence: CASRTRFSRNEQYF.

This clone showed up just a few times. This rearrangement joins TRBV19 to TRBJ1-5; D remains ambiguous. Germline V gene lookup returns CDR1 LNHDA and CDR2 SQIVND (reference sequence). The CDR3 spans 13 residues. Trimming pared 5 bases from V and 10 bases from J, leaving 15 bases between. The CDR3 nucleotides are TGTGCCAGTAGTGGCGGGGTCAATAAACCCCAGCATTTT. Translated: CASSGGVNKPQHF.

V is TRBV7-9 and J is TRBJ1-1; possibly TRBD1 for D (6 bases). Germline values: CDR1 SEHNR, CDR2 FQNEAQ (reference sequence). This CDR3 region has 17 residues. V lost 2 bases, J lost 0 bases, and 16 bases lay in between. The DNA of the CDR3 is TGTGCCAGCAGCTTATATGACGGGACACGCATGAACACTGAAGCTTTCTTT. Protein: CASSLYDGTRMNTEAFF.

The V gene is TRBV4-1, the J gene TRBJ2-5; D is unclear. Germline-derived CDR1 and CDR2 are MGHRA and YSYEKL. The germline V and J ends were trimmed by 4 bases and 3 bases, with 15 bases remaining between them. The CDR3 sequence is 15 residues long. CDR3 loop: CASSPPSSVKETQYF. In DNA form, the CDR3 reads TGCGCCAGCAGCCCCCCGAGTTCGGTGAAAGAGACCCAGTACTTC.

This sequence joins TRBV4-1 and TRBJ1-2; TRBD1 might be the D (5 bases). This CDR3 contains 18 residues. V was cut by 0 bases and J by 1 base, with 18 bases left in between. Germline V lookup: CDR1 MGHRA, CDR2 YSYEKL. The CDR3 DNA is TGCGCCAGCAGCCAAGATGGGTCAGGGCTGCCACATAACTATGGCTACACCTTC. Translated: CASSQDGSGLPHNYGYTF.

In nucleotides, the CDR3 is TGTGCCAGCAGCACCCAATCCGCCCCCCACAAGACAACGAAGATCTATCAGCCCCAGCATTTT. It is translated as CASSTQSAPHKTTKIYQPQHF. The rearrangement joins TRBV7-9 to TRBJ1-5; D unclear. CDR1 is SEHNR, CDR2 FQNEAQ, per germline (reference sequence). Trimming left V 5 bases short and J 5 bases short, with 34 bases between. This CDR3 is 21 amino acids long.

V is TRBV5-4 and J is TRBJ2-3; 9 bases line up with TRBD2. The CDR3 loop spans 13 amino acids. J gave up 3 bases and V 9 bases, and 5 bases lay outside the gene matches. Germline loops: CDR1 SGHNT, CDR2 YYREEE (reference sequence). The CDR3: CAIHSGRTDTQYF. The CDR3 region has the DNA TGTGCCATCCATAGCGGGAGAACAGATACGCAGTATTTT. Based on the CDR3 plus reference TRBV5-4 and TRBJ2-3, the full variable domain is ETGVTQSPTHLIKTRGQQVTLRCSSQSGHNTVSWYQQALGQGPQFIFQYYREEENGRGNFPPRFSGLQFPNYSSELNVNALELDDSALYLCAIHSGRTDTQYFGPGTRLTVL.

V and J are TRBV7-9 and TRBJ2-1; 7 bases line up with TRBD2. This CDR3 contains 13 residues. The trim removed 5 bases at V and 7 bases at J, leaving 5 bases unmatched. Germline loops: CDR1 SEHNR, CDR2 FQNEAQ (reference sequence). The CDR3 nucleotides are TGTGCCAGCAGCCCGATTAGCGGGAATGAGCAGTTCTTC. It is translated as CASSPISGNEQFF.

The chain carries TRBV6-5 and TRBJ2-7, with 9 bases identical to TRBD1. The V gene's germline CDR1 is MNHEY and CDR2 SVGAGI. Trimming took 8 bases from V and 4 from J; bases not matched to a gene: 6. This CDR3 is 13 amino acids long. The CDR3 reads CASLRDRAYEQYF. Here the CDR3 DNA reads TGTGCCAGCTTAAGGGACAGGGCTTACGAGCAGTACTTC.